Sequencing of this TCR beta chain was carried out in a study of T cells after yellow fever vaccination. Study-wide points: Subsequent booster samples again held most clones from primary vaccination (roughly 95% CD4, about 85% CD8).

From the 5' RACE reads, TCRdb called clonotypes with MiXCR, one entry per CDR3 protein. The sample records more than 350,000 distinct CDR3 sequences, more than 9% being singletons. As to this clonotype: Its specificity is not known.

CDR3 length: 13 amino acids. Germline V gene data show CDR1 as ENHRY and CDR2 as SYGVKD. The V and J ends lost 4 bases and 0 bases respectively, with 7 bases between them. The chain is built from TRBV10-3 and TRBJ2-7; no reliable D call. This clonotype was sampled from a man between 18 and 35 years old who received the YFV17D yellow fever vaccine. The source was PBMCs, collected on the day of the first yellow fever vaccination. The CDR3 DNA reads TGTGCCATCAGTGTGGTGCGCTCCTACGAGCAGTACTTC. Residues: CAISVVRSYEQYF.